These T cell receptor beta chains were read from a single sample in a study of T cells in Graves' hyperthyroidism and ophthalmopathy. TCRdb analysed the multiplex PCR reads with MiXCR anew, one entry per CDR3 protein. Of fewer than 400,000 distinct CDR3 sequences in the sample, over 13% are singletons; the top ten hold 25% to 30%. Material: blood. All receptors derive from a man in his fifties with Graves' ophthalmopathy. Each CDR3 is given with its conserved first and last residue. D genes are given only for firm matches. Size is stated for part of the rows, as once, few or many counts, or as a class when the clone is expanded.

TRBD2	TRBV20-1	NA	TRBJ2-3	CSARDRLAGPTDTQYF	TGCAGTGCTAGAGATCGACTAGCGGGGCCCACAGATACGCAGTATTTT
TRBD1	TRBV5-1	few	TRBJ2-1	CASKTGQGSYNEQFF	TGCGCCAGTAAAACCGGACAGGGCTCCTACAATGAGCAGTTCTTC
NA	TRBV2	many	TRBJ2-5	CASSEVGRVKQETQYF	TGTGCCAGCAGTGAAGTGGGACGGGTAAAACAAGAGACCCAGTACTTC
TRBD2	TRBV12-3/TRBV12-4	many	TRBJ2-2	CASNDGRDYGELFF	TGTGCCAGCAACGATGGGCGGGACTACGGGGAGCTGTTTTTT
NA	TRBV14	NA	TRBJ2-2	CASSQGGGGFGELFF	TGTGCCAGCAGCCAAGGAGGCGGCGGGTTCGGGGAGCTGTTTTTT
NA	TRBV6-4	few	TRBJ2-7	CASSGTSDRAYEQYF	TGTGCCAGCAGTGGCACTAGCGACAGGGCTTACGAGCAGTACTTC
TRBD1	TRBV19	NA	TRBJ1-1	CATKPRQGLDTEAFF	TGTGCCACCAAACCCCGACAGGGGCTGGACACTGAAGCTTTCTTT
TRBD2	TRBV6-1	NA	TRBJ2-3	CASSERASGISTDTQYF	TGTGCCAGCAGTGAAAGGGCTAGCGGGATTAGCACAGATACGCAGTATTTT
NA	TRBV10-3	few	TRBJ2-2	CAISTGTTPTGELFF	TGTGCCATCAGTACCGGGACAACTCCCACCGGGGAGCTGTTTTTT
TRBD1	TRBV5-1	NA	TRBJ2-6	CASSFSGGATLSGANVLTF	TGCGCCAGCAGCTTCTCAGGGGGCGCAACCTTATCTGGGGCCAACGTCCTGACTTTC
TRBD2	TRBV6-1	many	TRBJ2-5	CATSRAGGPGETQYF	TGTGCCACCTCGCGGGCGGGAGGGCCAGGGGAGACCCAGTACTTC
TRBD2	TRBV5-1	many	TRBJ2-5	CASSLVFRGREAETQYF	TGCGCCAGCAGCTTGGTTTTTCGCGGGAGGGAAGCCGAGACCCAGTACTTC
NA	TRBV6-1	many	TRBJ2-2	CASSEAGPTFRGELFF	TGTGCCAGCAGTGAAGCGGGCCCGACGTTTCGCGGGGAGCTGTTTTTT
NA	TRBV3-1	many	TRBJ2-1	CASSQIPNEQFF	TGTGCCAGCAGCCAAATTCCCAATGAGCAGTTCTTC
TRBD1	TRBV4-1	few	TRBJ2-3	CASSQVTQRGPDTQYF	TGCGCCAGCAGCCAAGTGACTCAGAGGGGGCCAGATACGCAGTATTTT
NA	TRBV4-2	NA	TRBJ1-3	CASSQEIAALKNTIYF	TGTGCCAGCAGCCAAGAGATAGCTGCGTTAAAAAACACCATATATTTT
TRBD2	TRBV5-6	many	TRBJ2-1	CASQGLAGFNEQFF	TGTGCCAGTCAGGGACTAGCGGGGTTCAATGAGCAGTTCTTC
NA	TRBV28	many	TRBJ2-7	CASNKAGSSYEQYF	TGTGCCAGCAACAAAGCAGGGAGCTCCTACGAGCAGTACTTC
TRBD2	TRBV3-1	many	TRBJ2-1	CASQRDLAGYNEQFF	TGTGCCAGCCAACGAGACCTAGCGGGGTACAATGAGCAGTTCTTC
NA	TRBV15	NA	TRBJ2-2	CATSRGGFGPGELFF	TGTGCCACCAGCAGAGGAGGCTTTGGTCCCGGGGAGCTGTTTTTT
TRBD2	TRBV20-1	many	TRBJ2-5	CSAREPRLAGGQETQYF	TGCAGTGCTAGAGAACCGCGACTAGCGGGAGGGCAAGAGACCCAGTACTTC
NA	TRBV28	many	TRBJ2-4	CASRAGLKNIQYF	TGTGCCAGCAGGGCCGGACTCAAAAACATTCAGTACTTC
NA	TRBV28	many	TRBJ2-7	CASRPSERVPLKQYF	TGTGCCAGCAGGCCTTCGGAACGGGTCCCGCTGAAGCAGTACTTC
NA	TRBV5-1	few	TRBJ2-3	CASSQARTAKSTDTQYF	TGCGCCAGCAGCCAAGCCCGGACAGCCAAAAGCACAGATACGCAGTATTTT
TRBD1	TRBV10-3	few	TRBJ2-7	CAISYPTGASSYEQYF	TGTGCCATCAGTTATCCTACAGGGGCGAGCTCCTACGAGCAGTACTTC
TRBD2	TRBV6-1	NA	TRBJ2-1	CASSERTQPGREFF	TGTGCCAGCAGTGAGCGGACACAACCCGGGAGGGAGTTCTTC
NA	TRBV6-1	NA	TRBJ1-1	CASSSIGRTEAFF	TGTGCCAGCTCTTCTATAGGGAGGACTGAAGCTTTCTTT
NA	TRBV5-6	many	TRBJ2-1	CASSAVDGINEQFF	TGTGCCAGCAGCGCTGTTGATGGAATTAATGAGCAGTTCTTC
TRBD1	TRBV30	NA	TRBJ2-2	CAWRVTGTGRTGELFF	TGTGCCTGGAGGGTCACCGGGACAGGGCGGACCGGGGAGCTGTTTTTT
TRBD2	TRBV5-4	many	TRBJ2-1	CASRRVRESYNEQFF	TGTGCCAGCAGGCGGGTGCGGGAGTCTTACAATGAGCAGTTCTTC
TRBD1	TRBV6-1	many	TRBJ2-7	CASSYVFGTGGEQYF	TGTGCCAGCAGTTATGTTTTCGGGACAGGGGGTGAGCAGTACTTC
NA	TRBV11-3	many	TRBJ2-3	CASSLGGPASTDTQYF	TGTGCCAGCAGCTTAGGAGGTCCAGCTAGCACAGATACGCAGTATTTT